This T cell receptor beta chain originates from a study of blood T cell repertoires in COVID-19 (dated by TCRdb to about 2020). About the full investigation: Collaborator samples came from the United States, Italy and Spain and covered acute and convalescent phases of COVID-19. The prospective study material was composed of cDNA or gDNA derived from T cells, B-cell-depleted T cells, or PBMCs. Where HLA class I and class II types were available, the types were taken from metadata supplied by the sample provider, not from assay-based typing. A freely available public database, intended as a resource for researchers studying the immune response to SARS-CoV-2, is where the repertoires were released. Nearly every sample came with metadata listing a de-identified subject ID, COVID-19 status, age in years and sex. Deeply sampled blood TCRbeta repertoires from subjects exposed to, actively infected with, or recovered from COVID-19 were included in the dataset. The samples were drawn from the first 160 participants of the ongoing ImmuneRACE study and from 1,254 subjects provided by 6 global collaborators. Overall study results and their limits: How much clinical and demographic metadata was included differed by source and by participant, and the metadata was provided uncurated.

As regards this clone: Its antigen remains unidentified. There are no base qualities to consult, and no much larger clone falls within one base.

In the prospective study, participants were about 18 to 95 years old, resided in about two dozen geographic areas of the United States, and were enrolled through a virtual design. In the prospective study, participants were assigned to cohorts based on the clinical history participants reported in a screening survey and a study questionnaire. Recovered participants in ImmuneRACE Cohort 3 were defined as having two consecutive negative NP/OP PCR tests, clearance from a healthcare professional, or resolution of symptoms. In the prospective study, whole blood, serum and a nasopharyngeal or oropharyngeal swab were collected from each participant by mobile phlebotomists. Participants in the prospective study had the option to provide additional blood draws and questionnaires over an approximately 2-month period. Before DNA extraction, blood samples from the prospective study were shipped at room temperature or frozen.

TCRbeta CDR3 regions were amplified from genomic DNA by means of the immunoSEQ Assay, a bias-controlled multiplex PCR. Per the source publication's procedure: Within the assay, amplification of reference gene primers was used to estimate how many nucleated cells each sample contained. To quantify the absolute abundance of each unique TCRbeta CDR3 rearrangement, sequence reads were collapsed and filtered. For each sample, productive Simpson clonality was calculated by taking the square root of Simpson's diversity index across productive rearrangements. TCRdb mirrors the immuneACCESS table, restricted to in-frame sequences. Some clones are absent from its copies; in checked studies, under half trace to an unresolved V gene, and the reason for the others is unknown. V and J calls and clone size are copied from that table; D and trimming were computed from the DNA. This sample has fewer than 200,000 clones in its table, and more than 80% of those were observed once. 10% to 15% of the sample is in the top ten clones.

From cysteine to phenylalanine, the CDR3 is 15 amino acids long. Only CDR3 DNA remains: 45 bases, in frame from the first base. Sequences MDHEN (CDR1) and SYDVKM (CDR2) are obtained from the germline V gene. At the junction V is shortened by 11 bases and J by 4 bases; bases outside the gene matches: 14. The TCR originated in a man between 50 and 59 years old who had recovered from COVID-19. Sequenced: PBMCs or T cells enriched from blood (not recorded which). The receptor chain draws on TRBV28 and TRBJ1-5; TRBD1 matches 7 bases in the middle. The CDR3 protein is CASRRQGTVNQPQHF. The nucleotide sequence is TGTGCCTCCAGAAGACAGGGTACCGTTAATCAGCCCCAGCATTTT.